This entry concerns a single T cell receptor (beta chain). Per germline, CDR1 MGHDK and CDR2 SYGVNS. This CDR3 region has 17 residues. Trimming took 0 bases from V and 0 from J, leaving 12 bases between them. Here immunoSEQ multiplex PCR was the method, and the copy in TCRdb shows in-frame clones only, minus some. Of about 15,000 clones in the sample, roughly 40% were seen once. This record comes from a study of neoadjuvant anti-PD-1 for oral cavity cancer. Time point meaning: after neoadjuvant nivolumab, at surgical resection. The sequence was obtained from a person aged 35 to 85 with oral cavity squamous cell carcinoma. Sequencing was performed on tumor tissue, taken after nivolumab (anti-PD-1) treatment. The chain is built from TRBV25-1 and TRBJ2-1, with unresolved D. CDR3 coding DNA: TGTGCCAGCAGTGAATATAGGACCACTACCTCCTACAATGAGCAGTTCTTC. Translating gives CASSEYRTTTSYNEQFF.